At least ten counts were recorded for the clone carrying this TCR beta chain. Its specificity is unknown. This specimen comes from a study of T cells in Graves' hyperthyroidism and ophthalmopathy. Trimming removed 6 bases from V and 4 bases from J; junction bases left unmatched: 4. There are 14 residues in the CDR3. CDR1 is MNHNS, CDR2 SASEGT, per germline. Overall study results and limits: Ophthalmopathy onset followed model prediction by a median around six months.

Amplification of TCR beta CDR3 regions used RNA as the template. The primer set for the first-round RT-PCR of the TCR CDR3 was HTBI. One entry per CDR3 protein results from TCRdb running MiXCR on the multiplex PCR reads. Here the sample spans 640,000 or so distinct CDR3 sequences, about 15% being singletons. The sample taken for sequencing was blood. This chain links TRBV6-1 with TRBJ2-7, with 12 positions matching TRBD2. The origin of this receptor is a woman aged 40-49 years with Graves' ophthalmopathy. The CDR3 DNA reads TGTGCCAGCAGGCTGACTAGCGGGAGATACGAGCAGTACTTC. This codes for CASRLTSGRYEQYF.